A selection of T cell receptor beta chains follows, all from one sample in a study of identical twins. TCRdb reprocessed the 5' RACE reads via MiXCR and lists one record per CDR3 protein. The sample holds hundreds of thousands of distinct CDR3 sequences, 5.5% to 7.5% seen once. Specimen: naive T cells sorted from blood. These receptors came from a man in his late teens or twenties in good health. CDR3s include the opening cysteine and the closing phenylalanine or tryptophan. The D gene is left open where the match is weak. Clone size appears in some rows only: once, few, many, or a class for an expanded clone.

v_call	clone_size	d_call	j_call	cdr3_nt	cdr3_aa
TRBV30	NA	NA	TRBJ2-1	TGTGCCTGGAGTTGGACACAGAGGGGCTACAATGAGCAGTTCTTC	CAWSWTQRGYNEQFF
TRBV25-1	many	NA	TRBJ2-1	TGTGCCAGCTTCGACAGCCTTAATGAGCAGTTCTTC	CASFDSLNEQFF
TRBV29-1	many	NA	TRBJ1-2	TGCAGCGTTGAAGGGACAGCCACCTATGGCTACACCTTC	CSVEGTATYGYTF
TRBV5-1	many	NA	TRBJ1-5	TGCGCCAGCAGTGGGGGGCTTGGCAATCAGCCCCAGCATTTT	CASSGGLGNQPQHF
TRBV11-2	few	NA	TRBJ2-1	TGTGCCAGCACCTCGTCCCCTGGTAATGAGCAGTTCTTC	CASTSSPGNEQFF
TRBV29-1	NA	TRBD2	TRBJ2-5	TGCAGCGGTGGACTAGCCCAATGGGAGACCCAGTACTTC	CSGGLAQWETQYF
TRBV11-2	NA	TRBD1	TRBJ1-5	TGTGCCAGCAGTAGTCCCGTGACAGGGGGTTATAGCAATCAGCCCCAGCATTTT	CASSSPVTGGYSNQPQHF
TRBV5-6	many	NA	TRBJ1-2	TGTGCCAGCAGCTTGATGACAGTCGCCTATGGCTACACCTTC	CASSLMTVAYGYTF
TRBV5-1	few	NA	TRBJ2-3	TGCGCCAGCAGCGATACACGCGGCACAGATACGCAGTATTTT	CASSDTRGTDTQYF
TRBV5-1	many	TRBD2	TRBJ2-3	TGCGCCAGCAGCGATGGACTAGCGGGAGCTAACCCAGATACGCAGTATTTT	CASSDGLAGANPDTQYF
TRBV12-3/TRBV12-4	many	NA	TRBJ1-1	TGTGCCAGCAAATTGGGGGGGAACACTGAAGCTTTCTTT	CASKLGGNTEAFF
TRBV7-2	NA	TRBD2	TRBJ2-7	TGTGCCAGCAGCCCCCCCAGGGCGGGAGGCTCCTACGAGCAGTACTTC	CASSPPRAGGSYEQYF
TRBV20-1	many	NA	TRBJ2-5	TGCAGTGCTAGAGCGGGATGGGAGACCCAGTACTTC	CSARAGWETQYF
TRBV30	NA	NA	TRBJ2-3	TGTGGCTGGGATAAGCAGGGCACAGATACGCAGTATTTT	CGWDKQGTDTQYF
TRBV7-3	NA	TRBD2	TRBJ2-1	TGTGCCAGCAGCCACATATGGGCTAGCGGGAGTTATGAGCAGTTCTTC	CASSHIWASGSYEQFF
TRBV20-1	NA	TRBD2	TRBJ2-1	TGCAGTGCTACTGGACTAGCGGGCCACAATGAGCAGTTCTTC	CSATGLAGHNEQFF
TRBV5-1	many	NA	TRBJ2-7	TGCGCCAGCAGCTCCTGGGACACCTCCTACGAGCAGTACTTC	CASSSWDTSYEQYF
TRBV20-1	many	TRBD1	TRBJ2-7	TGCAGTGCTAGAGTAGGAACCGGGACAGGGGCATACGAGCAGTACTTC	CSARVGTGTGAYEQYF